Listed below are T cell receptor beta chains from one sample, sequenced in a study of blood T cells in healthy people across ages. TCRdb reprocessed the 5' RACE reads via MiXCR and lists one record per CDR3 protein. The sample holds roughly 1.9 million distinct CDR3 sequences, about two fifths seen once. Sequenced input: blood. Receptor source: a human donor in good health. Both conserved end residues are part of each CDR3.

j_call: TRBJ1-2
v_call: TRBV4-1
cdr3_aa: CASSQVMSGYGYTF

j_call: TRBJ2-2
v_call: TRBV20-1
cdr3_aa: CSARDGLAEGAGELFF

j_call: TRBJ2-3
v_call: TRBV4-3
cdr3_aa: CASSQAKGADTQYF

j_call: TRBJ2-1
v_call: TRBV6-2/TRBV6-3
cdr3_aa: CASISGGEQFF

j_call: TRBJ1-4
v_call: TRBV12-3/TRBV12-4
cdr3_aa: CASRLDRTATNEKLFF

j_call: TRBJ1-2
v_call: TRBV20-1
cdr3_aa: CSARDNGAFAYGYTF

j_call: TRBJ1-2
v_call: TRBV9
cdr3_aa: CASSGAPRDYGYTF

j_call: TRBJ2-1
v_call: TRBV28
cdr3_aa: CASSLWGRGSYNEQFF

j_call: TRBJ2-3
v_call: TRBV14
cdr3_aa: CASSQASRADTQYF

j_call: TRBJ2-7
v_call: TRBV11-2
cdr3_aa: CASSFRTDPYEQYF

j_call: TRBJ2-1
v_call: TRBV12-3/TRBV12-4
cdr3_aa: CASSFNWAREQFF

j_call: .
v_call: TRBV11-1
cdr3_aa: CASSLKPQWRGSVHSDEQYF

j_call: TRBJ2-1
v_call: TRBV15
cdr3_aa: CATSRVRGAYNEQFF

j_call: TRBJ2-5
v_call: TRBV5-1
cdr3_aa: CASREPSEEETQYF

j_call: .
v_call: TRBV28
cdr3_aa: CASRAPPETQYF

j_call: TRBJ2-5
v_call: TRBV2
cdr3_aa: CASSRLVGGWQETQYF

j_call: TRBJ2-3
v_call: TRBV7-2
cdr3_aa: CASSPDRGTDTQYF

j_call: TRBJ1-6
v_call: TRBV6-2/TRBV6-3
cdr3_aa: CASSDRNSPLHF

j_call: TRBJ2-5
v_call: TRBV6-2/TRBV6-3
cdr3_aa: CASSPDRVTETQYF

j_call: TRBJ1-6
v_call: TRBV4-2
cdr3_aa: CASSQDLRDSPLHF

j_call: TRBJ1-2
v_call: TRBV27
cdr3_aa: CASGNPGRTDGYTF

j_call: TRBJ2-5
v_call: TRBV11-2
cdr3_aa: CASSLGAPRETQYF

j_call: TRBJ1-2
v_call: TRBV30
cdr3_aa: CAWVPTGNCGYTF

j_call: TRBJ1-2
v_call: TRBV12-3/TRBV12-4
cdr3_aa: CASSSYRGGGYTF

j_call: TRBJ2-3
v_call: TRBV12-3/TRBV12-4
cdr3_aa: CASSLSVFGGGAGDTQYF

j_call: TRBJ2-5
v_call: TRBV5-1
cdr3_aa: CASSLGQADGEQYF

j_call: TRBJ2-7
v_call: TRBV5-1
cdr3_aa: CASSSGSPSGEQYF

j_call: TRBJ1-2
v_call: TRBV5-5
cdr3_aa: CASSSEVRTGGAGYTF

j_call: TRBJ2-5
v_call: TRBV5-6
cdr3_aa: CASSATPTFSETQYF

j_call: TRBJ2-7
v_call: TRBV18
cdr3_aa: CASSPSRLDEQYF

j_call: TRBJ2-7
v_call: TRBV7-8
cdr3_aa: CTSSFRGAKNEQYF

j_call: TRBJ1-2
v_call: TRBV6-5
cdr3_aa: CASSPGLGARGYTF

j_call: TRBJ2-3
v_call: TRBV12-3/TRBV12-4
cdr3_aa: CASSLGFASYSSTDTQYF

j_call: TRBJ1-2
v_call: TRBV19
cdr3_aa: CASSKGTHHGYTF

j_call: TRBJ2-7
v_call: TRBV29-1
cdr3_aa: CSVEKGINSYEQYF